Reported below is one T cell receptor beta chain. Isolation of CD8+ and CD4+ T cells was performed negatively, whereas enrichment of TEMRA cells was done by FACS. The sample belongs to a study of CD8 T cells in Susac syndrome. Reverse transcription of roughly 0.5 to 1 ug RNA used random hexamers. Each CDR3 protein gets one entry after TCRdb re-called the immunoSEQ multiplex PCR reads with MiXCR. This table has tens of thousands of distinct CDR3 sequences, roughly 95% appearing once. Germline V gives CDR1 LGHDT, CDR2 YNNKEL (reference sequence). Trimming removed 4 bases from V and 7 bases from J, with 20 bases in between. The CDR3 contains 16 residues.

This chain joins TRBV3-1 and TRBJ2-1; perhaps TRBD2 as D (5 bases). Sequencing input: CD4+ T cells from PBMCs. The origin of this receptor is a human donor with multiple sclerosis. CDR3 DNA: TGTGCCAGCAGCCGCATCGGGATACTAAGCGAAAATGAGCAGTTCTTC. The encoded protein is CASSRIGILSENEQFF.